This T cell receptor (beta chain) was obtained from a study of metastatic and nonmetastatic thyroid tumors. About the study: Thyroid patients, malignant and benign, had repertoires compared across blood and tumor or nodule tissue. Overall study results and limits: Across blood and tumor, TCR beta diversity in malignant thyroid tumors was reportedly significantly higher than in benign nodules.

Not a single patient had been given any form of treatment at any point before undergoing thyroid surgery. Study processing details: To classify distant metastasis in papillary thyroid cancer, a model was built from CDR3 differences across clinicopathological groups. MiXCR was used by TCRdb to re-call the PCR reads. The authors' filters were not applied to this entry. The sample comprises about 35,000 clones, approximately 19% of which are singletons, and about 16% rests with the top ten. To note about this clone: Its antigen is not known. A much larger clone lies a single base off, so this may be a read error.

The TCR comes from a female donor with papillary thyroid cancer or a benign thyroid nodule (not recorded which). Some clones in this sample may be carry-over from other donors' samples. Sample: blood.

CDR3 in DNA: TGTGCCAGCAGCTCCTTGGCAGGGTCCCACAATGAGCAGTTCTTC. Protein product: CASSSLAGSHNEQFF. The J gene is TRBJ2-1, the V gene TRBV7-8; weak D call: TRBD1 (5 bases). Trimming stripped 4 bases from V and 5 bases from J, with 15 bases between. The length of the CDR3 is 15 residues. CDR1 is SGHVS, CDR2 FQNEAQ, per germline.